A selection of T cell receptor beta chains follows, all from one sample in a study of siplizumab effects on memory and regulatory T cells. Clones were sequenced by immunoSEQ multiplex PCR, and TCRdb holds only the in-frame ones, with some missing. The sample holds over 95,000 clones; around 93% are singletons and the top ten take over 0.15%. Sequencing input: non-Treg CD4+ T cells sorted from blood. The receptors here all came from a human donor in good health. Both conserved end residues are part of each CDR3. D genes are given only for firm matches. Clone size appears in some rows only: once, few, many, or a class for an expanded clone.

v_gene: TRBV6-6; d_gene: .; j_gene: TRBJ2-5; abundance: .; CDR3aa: CASSYHPGETQYF; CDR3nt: TGTGCCAGCAGTTACCACCCGGGAGAGACCCAGTACTTC
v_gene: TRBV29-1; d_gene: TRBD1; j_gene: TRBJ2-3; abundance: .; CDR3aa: CPQPQGTATDTQYF; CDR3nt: TGCCCCCAACCCCAAGGGACAGCCACAGATACGCAGTATTTT
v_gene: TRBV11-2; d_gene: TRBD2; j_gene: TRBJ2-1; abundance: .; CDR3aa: CASSLKRGYNEQFF; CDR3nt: TGTGCCAGCAGCTTGAAGCGGGGGTACAATGAGCAGTTCTTC
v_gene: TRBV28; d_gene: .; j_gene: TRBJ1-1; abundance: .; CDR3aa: CASSAAGESNTEAFF; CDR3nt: TGTGCCAGCAGCGCTGCGGGGGAGAGTAACACTGAAGCCTTCTTT
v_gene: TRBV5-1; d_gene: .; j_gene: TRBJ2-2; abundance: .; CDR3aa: CASSATTNTPPYTGELFF; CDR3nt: TGCGCCAGCAGCGCAACCACGAATACACCCCCATACACCGGGGAGCTGTTTTTT
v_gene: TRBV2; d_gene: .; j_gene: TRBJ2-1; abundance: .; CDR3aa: CASSEVGGGHGQFF; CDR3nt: TGTGCCAGCAGTGAAGTAGGAGGGGGGCACGGGCAGTTCTTC
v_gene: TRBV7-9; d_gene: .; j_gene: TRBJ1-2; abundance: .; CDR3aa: CASSLTTGGYGYTF; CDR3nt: TGTGCCAGCAGCTTGACAACAGGCGGCTATGGCTACACCTTC
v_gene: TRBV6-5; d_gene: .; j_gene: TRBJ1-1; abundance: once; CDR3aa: CASTKDGEAFF; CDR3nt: TGTGCCAGCACCAAGGACGGGGAAGCTTTCTTT
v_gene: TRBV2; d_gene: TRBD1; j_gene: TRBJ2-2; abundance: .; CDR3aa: CASRGQGEIAGELFF; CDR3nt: TGTGCCAGCAGAGGACAGGGAGAGATAGCCGGGGAGCTGTTTTTT
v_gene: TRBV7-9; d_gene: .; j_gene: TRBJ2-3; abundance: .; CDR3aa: CASSAMEGRDTQYF; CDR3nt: TGTGCCAGCAGCGCGATGGAGGGAAGAGATACGCAGTATTTT
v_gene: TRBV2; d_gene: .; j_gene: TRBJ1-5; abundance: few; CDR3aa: CASSGITGRQPQHF; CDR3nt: TGTGCCAGCAGTGGAATAACAGGGAGGCAGCCCCAGCATTTT
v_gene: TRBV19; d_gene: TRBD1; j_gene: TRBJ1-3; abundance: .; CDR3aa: CASSLQGDGNTIYF; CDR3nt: TGTGCCAGTAGTCTACAGGGGGATGGAAACACCATATATTTT
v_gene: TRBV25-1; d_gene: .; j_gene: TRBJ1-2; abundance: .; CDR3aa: CARAQRTDGYTF; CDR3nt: TGTGCCAGGGCCCAAAGGACTGATGGCTACACCTTC
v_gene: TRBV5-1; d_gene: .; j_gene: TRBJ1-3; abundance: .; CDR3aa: CASSLSPSSGNTIYF; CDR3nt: TGCGCCAGCAGCTTGAGTCCGAGCTCTGGAAACACCATATATTTT
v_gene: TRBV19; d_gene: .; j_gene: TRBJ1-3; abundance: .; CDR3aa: CASSEGDSGNTIYF; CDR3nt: TGTGCCAGTAGTGAGGGGGACTCTGGAAACACCATATATTTT
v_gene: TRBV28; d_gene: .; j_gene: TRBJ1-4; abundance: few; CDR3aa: CASFAGTLFLGTNEKLFF; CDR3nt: TGTGCCAGCTTCGCCGGGACGTTGTTTTTGGGAACTAATGAAAAACTGTTTTTT
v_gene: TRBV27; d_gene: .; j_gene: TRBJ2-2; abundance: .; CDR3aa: CASKWQPNTGELFF; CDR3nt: TGTGCCAGCAAATGGCAGCCGAACACCGGGGAGCTGTTTTTT
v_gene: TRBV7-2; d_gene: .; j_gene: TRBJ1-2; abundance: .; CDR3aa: CASSSYRVGYTF; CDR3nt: TGTGCCAGCAGCTCCTACAGGGTTGGCTACACCTTC
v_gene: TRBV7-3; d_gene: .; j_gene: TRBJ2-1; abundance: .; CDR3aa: CASSDLVRTVSYNEQFF; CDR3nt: TGTGCCAGCAGCGACTTGGTCCGGACGGTCTCCTACAATGAGCAGTTCTTC
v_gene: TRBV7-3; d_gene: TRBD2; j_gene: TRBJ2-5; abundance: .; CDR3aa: CASSQQAGGPETQYF; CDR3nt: TGTGCCAGCAGCCAACAAGCGGGGGGGCCAGAGACCCAGTACTTC
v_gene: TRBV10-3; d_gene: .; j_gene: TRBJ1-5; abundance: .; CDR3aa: CATTELVEQPQHF; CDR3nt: TGTGCCACCACCGAACTCGTTGAGCAGCCCCAGCATTTT
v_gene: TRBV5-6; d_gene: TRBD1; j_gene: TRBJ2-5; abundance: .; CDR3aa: CASSLRRTGEGETQYF; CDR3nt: TGTGCCAGCAGCTTGCGGCGGACAGGGGAAGGGGAGACCCAGTACTTC
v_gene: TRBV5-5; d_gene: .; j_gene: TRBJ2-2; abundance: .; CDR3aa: CASSSRTTGELFF; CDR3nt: TGTGCCAGCAGCTCCAGGACCACCGGGGAGCTGTTTTTT
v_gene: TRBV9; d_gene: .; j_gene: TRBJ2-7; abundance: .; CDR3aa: CASSARHHSYEQYF; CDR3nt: TGTGCCAGCAGCGCTCGACACCACTCCTACGAGCAGTACTTC
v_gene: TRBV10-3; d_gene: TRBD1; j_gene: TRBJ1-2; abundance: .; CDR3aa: CAISRTGGNYGYTF; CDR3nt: TGTGCCATCAGTAGAACAGGGGGCAACTATGGCTACACCTTC
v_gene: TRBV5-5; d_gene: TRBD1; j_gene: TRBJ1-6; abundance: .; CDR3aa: CASSRTGVDNSPLHF; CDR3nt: TGTGCCAGCAGCAGGACAGGGGTCGATAATTCACCCCTCCACTTT